A single sample is the source of the 24 T cell receptor beta chains below, sequenced in a study of cytomegalovirus exposure and HLA in healthy donors. This PCR relied on a set of 60 Vbeta primers and 13 Jbeta primers. TCRdb's table, derived via immunoSEQ multiplex PCR, lists solely in-frame clones and lacks some. The table shows around 91,000 clones, with around 80% occurring only once. The source material was PBMCs. The receptors here all came from a male donor in good health and CMV-seropositive.

Here the CDR3 reads CASSFGLAGYNEQFF. CDR3 bases: TGCGCCAGCAGCTTTGGACTAGCGGGGTACAATGAGCAGTTCTTC. The chain employs TRBV5-1 and TRBJ2-1; 12 bases are a match to TRBD2. The CDR3 runs to 15 residues. Germline CDR1 reads SGHRS; CDR2 reads YFSETQ. V was clipped by 2 bases and J by 4 bases; unmatched bases: 1.

The CDR3 sequence: CASSNRGQGLYEQYF. The CDR3, as DNA: TGTGCCAGCAGCAATAGGGGACAGGGGCTCTACGAGCAGTACTTC. This chain connects TRBV28 to TRBJ2-7, with TRBD1 matching 10 bases. Germline assignment: CDR1 MDHEN and CDR2 SYDVKM. The V segment lost 6 bases and the J segment 3 bases; nucleotides outside the gene matches: 8. The CDR3 length is 15 residues.

This clone was observed a handful of times. This chain connects TRBV4-1 to TRBJ1-2; TRBD1 aligns across 9 bases. V shed 4 bases, J shed 4 bases, and the junction held 4 bases outside the gene matches. Germline-derived CDR1 and CDR2 are MGHRA and YSYEKL. The CDR3 runs 14 residues. DNA of the CDR3: TGCGCCAGCAGCCTGGACAGGGGAAGCTATGGCTACACCTTC. Translated, it gives CASSLDRGSYGYTF.

CDR3 DNA sequence: TGTGCAAGTCGGTTAGGGACGCTAGCGGGAGGTCGCTCCTACGAGCAGTACTTC. Its protein is CASRLGTLAGGRSYEQYF. This chain connects TRBV12-2 to TRBJ2-7; the table's TRBD2 call for D was not verified on the DNA. TRBV12-2 is a recognized pseudogene. The CDR3 runs to 18 residues.

CDR3 sequence (DNA): TGTGCCAGCAGTGCCCCGGGACAGGGGCTCACCTACGAGCAGTACTTC. It encodes CASSAPGQGLTYEQYF. The chain uses TRBV25-1 and TRBJ2-7; 10 nucleotides match TRBD1. V lost 4 bases and J lost 2; bases outside the gene matches: 8. Germline assignment: CDR1 MGHDK and CDR2 SYGVNS. This CDR3 comprises 16 residues.

The table lists this clone with a few counts. This chain connects TRBV30 to TRBJ1-1; D call uncertain. With 1 base removed from V and 8 bases from J, the gap between germline ends came to 11 bases. This CDR3 is 12 amino acids long. Germline V gives CDR1 GTSNPN, CDR2 SVGIG (reference sequence). CDR3 DNA: TGTGCCTGGAGTGCGGCAGGCCGGGAAGCTTTCTTT. Translation gives CAWSAAGREAFF.

CDR3 coding DNA: TGTGCCAGCAGTTTAGCGGGATTGACCTACGAGCAGTACTTC. Encoded protein: CASSLAGLTYEQYF. The chain links TRBV28 to TRBJ2-7; D may be TRBD2 (6 bases). The germline gives CDR1 MDHEN, CDR2 SYDVKM. The germline V and J ends were trimmed by 2 bases and 2 bases, with 10 bases remaining between them. This CDR3 is 14 amino acids long.

The chain couples TRBV19 to TRBJ2-7; 14 positions agree with TRBD2. This CDR3 comprises 17 residues. CDR1 LNHDA and CDR2 SQIVND come from the germline V gene (reference sequence). V was pared by 6 bases and J by 7 bases, with 14 bases of the junction left unmatched. The CDR3: CASRKGLAGAVSDEQYF. CDR3 nucleotide sequence: TGTGCCAGTAGAAAGGGACTAGCGGGAGCGGTGTCGGATGAGCAGTACTTC.

The chain carries TRBV5-1 and TRBJ2-3, with 9 bases that match TRBD2. This CDR3 has 18 amino acids. Germline lookup yields CDR1 SGHRS and CDR2 YFSETQ. The junction had 13 bases not matched to a gene; V was cut back by 1 base and J by 4 bases. The CDR3 sequence: CASSLSWRREGRADTQYF. CDR3 nucleotides: TGCGCCAGCAGCTTGTCGTGGCGGCGGGAGGGCCGTGCAGATACGCAGTATTTT.

The chain carries TRBV5-4 and TRBJ2-7; 10 nucleotides match TRBD1. V gave up 0 bases and J gave up 5 bases; unmatched junction bases: 5. CDR1 and CDR2 (germline): SGHNT, YYREEE (reference sequence). The CDR3 spans 15 residues. The CDR3 is CASSLGDRGFNEQYF. CDR3 nucleotide sequence: TGTGCCAGCAGCTTGGGGGACAGGGGATTTAACGAGCAGTACTTC. Using reference TRBV5-4 and TRBJ2-7 for the parts outside the CDR3, the full variable domain is ETGVTQSPTHLIKTRGQQVTLRCSSQSGHNTVSWYQQALGQGPQFIFQYYREEENGRGNFPPRFSGLQFPNYSSELNVNALELDDSALYLCASSLGDRGFNEQYFGPGTRLTVT.

The chain links TRBV5-1 to TRBJ2-1, with 9 bases that match TRBD1. The CDR3 has 15 amino acids. Germline CDR1 is SGHRS and CDR2 is YFSETQ. The V gene end was trimmed by 0 bases and the J gene end by 9 bases; junction bases not matched to a gene: 7. The CDR3 loop reads CASSLGTGTGSEQFF. CDR3 nucleotides: TGCGCCAGCAGCTTGGGTACCGGGACAGGGAGTGAGCAGTTCTTC.

The rearrangement links TRBV7-8 to TRBJ1-5; TRBD1 matches at 8 bases. V shed 6 bases and J 1 base; nucleotides not matched to a gene: 2. The CDR3 totals 14 residues. CDR1 SGHVS and CDR2 FQNEAQ come from the germline V gene. The CDR3 coding sequence is TGTGCCAGCAGACAGGGGGTGAGCAATCAGCCCCAGCATTTT. Its protein is CASRQGVSNQPQHF.

The CDR3 loop reads CASSLGGSGNEQFF. The CDR3 region has the DNA TGTGCCAGCAGCTTAGGGGGTAGCGGCAATGAGCAGTTCTTC. The chain combines TRBV7-2 with TRBJ2-1; the D gene is possibly TRBD2 (6 bases). This CDR3 spans 14 amino acids. Germline CDR1 and CDR2: SGHTA and FQGNSA. V dropped 1 base and J dropped 6 bases, with 10 bases sitting between them. Based on the CDR3 plus reference TRBV7-2 and TRBJ2-1, the full variable domain is GAGVSQSPSNKVTEKGKDVELRCDPISGHTALYWYRQSLGQGLEFLIYFQGNSAPDKSGLPSDRFSAERTGGSVSTLTIQRTQQEDSAVYLCASSLGGSGNEQFFGPGTRLTVL.

The chain couples TRBV5-1 to TRBJ2-2; 9 nucleotides align to TRBD2. V was pared by 3 bases and J by 6 bases, with 6 bases of the junction left unmatched. CDR3 length: 15 residues. Germline CDR1 and CDR2: SGHRS and YFSETQ. This CDR3 is CASSSRTSDPGELFF. The DNA for the CDR3 is TGCGCCAGCAGCTCCCGGACTAGCGATCCCGGGGAGCTGTTTTTT.

J is TRBJ1-1 and V is TRBV25-1, with D perhaps TRBD1 (6 bases). V gave up 5 bases and J gave up 5 bases, with 27 bases separating them. Germline lookup yields CDR1 MGHDK and CDR2 SYGVNS. This CDR3 spans 18 amino acids. This CDR3 is CASSPPWGQGLSPTEAFF. The CDR3 DNA reads as TGTGCCAGCAGTCCCCCTTGGGGGCAGGGGCTAAGCCCGACTGAAGCTTTCTTT.

The V call is TRBV7-9, the J call TRBJ2-6, with a weak D call TRBD1 (5 bases). V was shortened by 1 base and J by 0 bases, with 13 bases between the two germline ends. This CDR3 has 18 amino acids. Looked up from germline, CDR1 is SEHNR and CDR2 is FQNEAQ (reference sequence). CDR3 bases: TGTGCCAGCAGCTTAGGGCAGGGAAAGCGCTCTGGGGCCAACGTCCTGACTTTC. Protein product: CASSLGQGKRSGANVLTF.

The rearrangement links TRBV6-5 to TRBJ2-1, with 7 positions matching TRBD2. This CDR3 contains 14 residues. Germline loops: CDR1 MNHEY, CDR2 SVGAGI. V gave up 4 bases and J gave up 4 bases; unmatched junction bases: 4. The CDR3: CASSSQRGYNEQFF. The CDR3, as DNA: TGTGCCAGCAGTTCCCAGCGGGGATACAATGAGCAGTTCTTC.

The chain employs TRBV13 and TRBJ1-3, with D possibly being TRBD1 (6 bases). Germline assignment: CDR1 PRHDT and CDR2 FYEKMQ (reference sequence). This CDR3 has 15 amino acids. The V gene lost 0 bases and the J gene lost 4 bases, with 10 bases spanning the gap. CDR3 sequence reads: CASSLGLTGGNTIYF. CDR3 DNA: TGTGCCAGCAGCTTAGGACTTACAGGGGGAAACACCATATATTTT.

The rearrangement joins TRBV10-3 to TRBJ2-1; tentative D call: TRBD2 (6 bases). Trimming stripped 0 bases from V and 6 bases from J, with 9 bases between. This CDR3 spans 14 amino acids. Germline CDR1 is ENHRY and CDR2 is SYGVKD. The CDR3 here is CAISESTAGNEQFF. CDR3 nucleotide sequence: TGTGCCATCAGTGAGTCTACAGCGGGCAATGAGCAGTTCTTC.

The chain uses TRBV5-6 and TRBJ2-3, with 7 bases aligning to TRBD1. Trimming at V came to 2 bases and at J to 6 bases, leaving 3 bases not matched to a gene. The CDR3 has 13 residues. Per germline, CDR1 SGHDT and CDR2 YYEEEE. This CDR3 is CASSFTGADTQYF. The CDR3 coding sequence is TGTGCCAGCAGCTTTACAGGGGCGGATACGCAGTATTTT.

The chain is built from TRBV28 and TRBJ1-1, with D unresolved. CDR1 and CDR2 (germline): MDHEN, SYDVKM. This CDR3 has 11 residues. The V gene lost 6 bases and the J gene lost 4 bases, with 6 bases spanning the gap. The CDR3: CASSGGTEAFF. The DNA for the CDR3 is TGTGCCAGCAGCGGAGGCACTGAAGCTTTCTTT. The full variable domain, with the rest looked up from reference TRBV28 and TRBJ1-1, is DVKVTQSSRYLVKRTGEKVFLECVQDMDHENMFWYRQDPGLGLRLIYFSYDVKMKEKGDIPEGYSVSREKKERFSLILESASTNQTSMYLCASSGGTEAFFGQGTRLTVV.

The genes are TRBV29-1 and TRBJ2-3; D is undetermined. The ends were cut back, 2 bases at V and 4 bases at J, with 13 bases in the middle. CDR1 and CDR2 from the germline V gene are SQVTM and ANQGSEA. This CDR3 region has 14 residues. In DNA, the CDR3 is TGCAGCGTTGAATCGGTAGCTTCGGCAGATACGCAGTATTTT. Translation gives CSVESVASADTQYF.

The DNA for the CDR3 is TGTGCCAGCAGTGAAATAGCGGGAGTGAACAATGAGCAGTTCTTC. Its protein product is CASSEIAGVNNEQFF. V gene TRBV6-4 combines with J gene TRBJ2-1; 9 nucleotides match TRBD2. Germline-derived CDR1 and CDR2 are MRHNA and SNTAGT. V shed 3 bases and J 5 bases; nucleotides not matched to a gene: 5. This CDR3 region has 15 residues.

This clone was seen a handful of times. The genes are TRBV9 and TRBJ1-5, with TRBD1 matching over 9 bases. V lost 3 bases, J lost 2 bases, and 6 bases stayed unmatched. There are 16 residues in the CDR3. Germline lookup yields CDR1 SGDLS and CDR2 YYNGEE. The CDR3 sequence is CASSEGDRAGNQPQHF. In nucleotides, the CDR3 is TGTGCCAGCAGCGAGGGGGACAGGGCTGGCAATCAGCCCCAGCATTTT.